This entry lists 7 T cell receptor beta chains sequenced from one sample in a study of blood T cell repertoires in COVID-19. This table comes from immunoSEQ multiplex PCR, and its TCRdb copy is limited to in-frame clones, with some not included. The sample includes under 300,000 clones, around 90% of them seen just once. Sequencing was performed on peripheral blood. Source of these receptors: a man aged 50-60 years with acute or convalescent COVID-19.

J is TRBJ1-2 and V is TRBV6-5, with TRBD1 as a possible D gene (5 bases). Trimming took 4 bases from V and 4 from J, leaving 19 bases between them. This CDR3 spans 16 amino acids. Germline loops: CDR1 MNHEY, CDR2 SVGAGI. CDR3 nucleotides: TGTGCCAGCAGTTTCGGCAGGGATTTCACCTTCTATGGCTACACCTTC. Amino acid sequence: CASSFGRDFTFYGYTF.

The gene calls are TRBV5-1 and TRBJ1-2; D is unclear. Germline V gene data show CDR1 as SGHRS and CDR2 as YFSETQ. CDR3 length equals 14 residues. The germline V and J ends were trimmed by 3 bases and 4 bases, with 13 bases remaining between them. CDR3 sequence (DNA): TGCGCCAGCAGCTCGTTCGGGGAGATCTATGGCTACACCTTC. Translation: CASSSFGEIYGYTF.

CDR3 residues: CASSQEERRDGNTIYF. The DNA for the CDR3 is TGTGCCAGCAGCCAAGAGGAGAGGAGAGATGGAAACACCATATATTTT. The J gene is TRBJ1-3, the V gene TRBV4-2; D gene ambiguous. V lost 0 bases, J lost 3 bases, and 12 bases lay in between. Germline values: CDR1 LGHNA, CDR2 YNFKEQ. The CDR3 consists of 16 residues.

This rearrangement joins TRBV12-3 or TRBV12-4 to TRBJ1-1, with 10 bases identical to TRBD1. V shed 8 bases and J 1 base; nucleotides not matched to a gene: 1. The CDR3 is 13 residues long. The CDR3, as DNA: TGTGCCAGCCGGGACAGGGGGAACACTGAAGCTTTCTTT. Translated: CASRDRGNTEAFF.

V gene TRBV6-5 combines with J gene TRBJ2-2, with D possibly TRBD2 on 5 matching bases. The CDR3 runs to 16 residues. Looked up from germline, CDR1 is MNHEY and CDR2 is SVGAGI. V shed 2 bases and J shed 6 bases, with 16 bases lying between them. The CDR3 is CASSYALKRVPGELFF. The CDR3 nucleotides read TGTGCCAGCAGTTACGCTTTAAAGAGGGTTCCCGGGGAGCTGTTTTTT.

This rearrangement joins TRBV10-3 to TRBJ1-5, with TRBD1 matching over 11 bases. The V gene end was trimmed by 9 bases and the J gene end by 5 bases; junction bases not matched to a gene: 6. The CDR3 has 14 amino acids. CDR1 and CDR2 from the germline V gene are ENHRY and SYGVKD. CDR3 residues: CAIGQGAFDQPQHF. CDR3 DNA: TGTGCCATTGGACAGGGGGCTTTCGATCAGCCCCAGCATTTT.

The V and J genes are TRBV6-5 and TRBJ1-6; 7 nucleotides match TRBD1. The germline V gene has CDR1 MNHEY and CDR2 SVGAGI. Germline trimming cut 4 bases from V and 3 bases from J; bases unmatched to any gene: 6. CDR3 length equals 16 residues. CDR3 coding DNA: TGTGCCAGCAGTTTACGGTGGGACAGCTATAATTCACCCCTCCACTTT. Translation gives CASSLRWDSYNSPLHF.